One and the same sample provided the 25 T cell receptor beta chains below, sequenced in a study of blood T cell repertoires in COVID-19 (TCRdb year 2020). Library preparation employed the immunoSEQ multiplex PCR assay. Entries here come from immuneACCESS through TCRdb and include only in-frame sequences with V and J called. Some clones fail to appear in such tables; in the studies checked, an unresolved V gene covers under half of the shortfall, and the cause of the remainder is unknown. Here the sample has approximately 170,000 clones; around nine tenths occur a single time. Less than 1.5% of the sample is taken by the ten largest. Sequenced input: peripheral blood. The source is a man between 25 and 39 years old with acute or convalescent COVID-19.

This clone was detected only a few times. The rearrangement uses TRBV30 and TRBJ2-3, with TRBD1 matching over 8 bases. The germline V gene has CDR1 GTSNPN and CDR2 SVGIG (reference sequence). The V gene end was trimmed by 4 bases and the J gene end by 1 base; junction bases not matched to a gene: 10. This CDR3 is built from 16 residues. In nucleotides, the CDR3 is TGTGCCTGGACAGTCTTACCGGGACAGGGCACAGATACGCAGTATTTT. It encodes CAWTVLPGQGTDTQYF.

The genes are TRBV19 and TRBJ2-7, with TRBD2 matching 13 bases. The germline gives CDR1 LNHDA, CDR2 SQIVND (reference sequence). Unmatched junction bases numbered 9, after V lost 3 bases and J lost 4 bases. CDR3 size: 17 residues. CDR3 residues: CASSMVLAGGPGYEQYF. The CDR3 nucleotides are TGTGCCAGTAGTATGGTACTAGCGGGAGGGCCTGGTTACGAGCAGTACTTC.

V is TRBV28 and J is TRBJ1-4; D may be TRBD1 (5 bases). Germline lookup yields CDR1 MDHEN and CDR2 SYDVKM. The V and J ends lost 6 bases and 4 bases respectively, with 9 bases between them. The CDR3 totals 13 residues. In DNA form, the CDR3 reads TGTGCCAGCAGCCAGGGACTTAATGAAAAACTGTTTTTT. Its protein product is CASSQGLNEKLFF.

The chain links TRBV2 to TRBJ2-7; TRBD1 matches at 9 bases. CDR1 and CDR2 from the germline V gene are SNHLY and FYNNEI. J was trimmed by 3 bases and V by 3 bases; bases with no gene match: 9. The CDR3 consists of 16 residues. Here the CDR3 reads CASSEGGQGFFYEQYF. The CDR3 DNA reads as TGTGCCAGCAGTGAGGGGGGACAGGGATTCTTCTACGAGCAGTACTTC. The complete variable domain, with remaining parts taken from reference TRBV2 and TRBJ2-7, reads EPEVTQTPSHQVTQMGQEVILRCVPISNHLYFYWYRQILGQKVEFLVSFYNNEISEKSEIFDDQFSVERPDGSNFTLKIRSTKLEDSAMYFCASSEGGQGFFYEQYFGPGTRLTVT.

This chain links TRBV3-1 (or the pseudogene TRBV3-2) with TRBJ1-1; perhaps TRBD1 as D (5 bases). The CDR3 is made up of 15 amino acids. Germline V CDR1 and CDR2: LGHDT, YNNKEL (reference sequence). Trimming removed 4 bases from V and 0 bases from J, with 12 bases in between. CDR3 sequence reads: CASSPLGQVNTEAFF. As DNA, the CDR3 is TGTGCCAGCAGCCCGTTGGGGCAGGTGAACACTGAAGCTTTCTTT.

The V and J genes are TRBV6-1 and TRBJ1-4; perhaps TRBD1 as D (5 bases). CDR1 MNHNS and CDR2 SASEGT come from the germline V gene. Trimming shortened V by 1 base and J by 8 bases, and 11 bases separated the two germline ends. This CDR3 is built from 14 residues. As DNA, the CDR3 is TGTGCCAGCAGTGAAGACAGGCTATGGGAAAAACTGTTTTTT. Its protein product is CASSEDRLWEKLFF.

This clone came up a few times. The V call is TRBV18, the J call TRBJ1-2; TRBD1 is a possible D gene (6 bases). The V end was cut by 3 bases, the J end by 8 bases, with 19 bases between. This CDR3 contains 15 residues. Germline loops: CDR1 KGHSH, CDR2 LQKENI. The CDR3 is CASSPNRQALGGYTF. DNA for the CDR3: TGTGCCAGCTCACCCAACAGACAGGCCCTTGGGGGCTACACCTTC.

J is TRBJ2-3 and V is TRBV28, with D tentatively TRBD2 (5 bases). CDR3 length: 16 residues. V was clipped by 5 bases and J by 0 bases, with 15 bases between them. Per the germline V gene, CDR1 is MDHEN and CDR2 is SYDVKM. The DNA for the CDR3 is TGTGCCAGCAGTCTAGACTACGCGGCTAGCACAGATACGCAGTATTTT. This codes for CASSLDYAASTDTQYF.

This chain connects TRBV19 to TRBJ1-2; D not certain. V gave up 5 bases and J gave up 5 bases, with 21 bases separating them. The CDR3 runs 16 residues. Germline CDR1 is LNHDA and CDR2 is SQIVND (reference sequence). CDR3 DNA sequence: TGTGCCAGTAGTCCATTCGGTGCGGGCGGGGTTTATGGCTACACCTTC. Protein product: CASSPFGAGGVYGYTF.

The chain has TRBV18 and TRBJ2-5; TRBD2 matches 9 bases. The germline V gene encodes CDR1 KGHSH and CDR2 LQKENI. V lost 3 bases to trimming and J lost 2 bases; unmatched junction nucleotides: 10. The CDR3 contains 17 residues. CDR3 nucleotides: TGTGCCAGCTCACCCTCGGGGAGCGGGGGGACTCAAGAGACCCAGTACTTC. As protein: CASSPSGSGGTQETQYF.

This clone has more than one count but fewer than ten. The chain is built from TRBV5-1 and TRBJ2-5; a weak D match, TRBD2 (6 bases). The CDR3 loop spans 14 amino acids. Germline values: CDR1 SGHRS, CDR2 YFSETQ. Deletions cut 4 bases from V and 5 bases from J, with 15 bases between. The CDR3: CASSPGSAGETQYF. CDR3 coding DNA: TGCGCCAGCAGCCCTGGGTCCGCGGGGGAGACCCAGTACTTC.

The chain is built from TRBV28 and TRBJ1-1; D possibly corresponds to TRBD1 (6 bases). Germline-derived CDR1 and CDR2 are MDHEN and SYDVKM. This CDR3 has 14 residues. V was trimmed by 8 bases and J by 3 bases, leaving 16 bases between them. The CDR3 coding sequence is TGTGCCAGCGGGGGGGGACACGCGGACACTGAAGCTTTCTTT. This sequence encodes CASGGGHADTEAFF.

The CDR3 DNA reads as TGTGCCACGTCCTTTGTCGGGACAGGGGGTTACGAGCAGTACTTC. It yields the protein CATSFVGTGGYEQYF. The rearrangement joins TRBV19 to TRBJ2-7, with 11 bases matching TRBD1. This CDR3 is built from 15 residues. V lost 10 bases to trimming and J lost 4 bases; unmatched junction nucleotides: 12. In germline, CDR1 is LNHDA, CDR2 SQIVND (reference sequence).

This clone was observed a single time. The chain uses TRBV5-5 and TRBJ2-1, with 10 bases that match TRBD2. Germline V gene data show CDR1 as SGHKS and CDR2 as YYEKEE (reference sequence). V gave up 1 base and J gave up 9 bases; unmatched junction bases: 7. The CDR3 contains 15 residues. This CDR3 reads CASSLWASGSGEQFF. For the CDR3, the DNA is TGTGCCAGCAGCTTGTGGGCTAGCGGGAGTGGTGAGCAGTTCTTC.

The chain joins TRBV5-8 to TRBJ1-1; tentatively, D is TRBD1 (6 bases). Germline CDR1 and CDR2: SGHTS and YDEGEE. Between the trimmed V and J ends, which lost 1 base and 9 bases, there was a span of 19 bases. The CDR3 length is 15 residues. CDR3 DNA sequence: TGTGCCAGCAGCTTGTATGGTGGTAGGACAGATAAAGCTTTCTTT. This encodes CASSLYGGRTDKAFF.

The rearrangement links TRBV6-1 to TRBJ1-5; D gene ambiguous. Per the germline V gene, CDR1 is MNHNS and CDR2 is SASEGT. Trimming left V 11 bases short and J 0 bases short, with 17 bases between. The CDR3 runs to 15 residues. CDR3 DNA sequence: TGTGCCGCCCGAGATTCGGGTGGTAGCAATCAGCCCCAGCATTTT. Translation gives CAARDSGGSNQPQHF.

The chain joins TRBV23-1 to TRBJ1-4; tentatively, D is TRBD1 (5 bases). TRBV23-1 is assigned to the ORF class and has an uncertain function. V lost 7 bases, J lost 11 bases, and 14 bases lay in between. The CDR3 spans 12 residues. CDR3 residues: CASKAGIEKLFF. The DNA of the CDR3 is TGCGCCAGCAAGGCAGGGATCGAGAAACTGTTTTTT.

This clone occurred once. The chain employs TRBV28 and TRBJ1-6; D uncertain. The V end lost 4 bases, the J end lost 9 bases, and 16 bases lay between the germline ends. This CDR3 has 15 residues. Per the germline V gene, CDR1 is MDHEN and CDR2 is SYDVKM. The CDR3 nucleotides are TGTGCCAGCAGTTCCGCCGATCAGATTGGTTCACCCCTCCACTTT. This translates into CASSSADQIGSPLHF.

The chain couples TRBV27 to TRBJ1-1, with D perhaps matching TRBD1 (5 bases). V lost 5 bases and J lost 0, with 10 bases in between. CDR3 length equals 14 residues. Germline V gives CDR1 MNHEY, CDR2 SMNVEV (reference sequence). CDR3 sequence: CASSQDTLNTEAFF. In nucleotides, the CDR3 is TGTGCCAGCAGTCAGGACACCCTGAACACTGAAGCTTTCTTT.

The CDR3 bases are TGCGCCAGCAGCCACGGTACCACTAGACGGGCCACAGATACGCAGTATTTT. Its translation is CASSHGTTRRATDTQYF. The chain carries TRBV4-1 and TRBJ2-3; possibly TRBD2 for D (5 bases). CDR1 and CDR2 from the germline V gene are MGHRA and YSYEKL. The CDR3 covers 17 residues. Trimming took off 3 bases at V and 2 bases at J, with 18 bases between the two ends.

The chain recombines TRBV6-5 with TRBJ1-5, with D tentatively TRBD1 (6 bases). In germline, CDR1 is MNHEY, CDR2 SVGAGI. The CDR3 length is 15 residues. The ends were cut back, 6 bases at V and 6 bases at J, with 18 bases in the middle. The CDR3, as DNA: TGTGCCAGCAGCATGGAAACAGGGCTTTCTCAGCCCCAGCATTTT. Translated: CASSMETGLSQPQHF.

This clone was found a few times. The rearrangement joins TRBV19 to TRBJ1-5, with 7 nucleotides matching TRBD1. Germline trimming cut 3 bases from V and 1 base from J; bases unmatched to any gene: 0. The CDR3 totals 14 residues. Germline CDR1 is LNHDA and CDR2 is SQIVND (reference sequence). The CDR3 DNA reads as TGTGCCAGTAGTATGACAGGGAGCAATCAGCCCCAGCATTTT. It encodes CASSMTGSNQPQHF.

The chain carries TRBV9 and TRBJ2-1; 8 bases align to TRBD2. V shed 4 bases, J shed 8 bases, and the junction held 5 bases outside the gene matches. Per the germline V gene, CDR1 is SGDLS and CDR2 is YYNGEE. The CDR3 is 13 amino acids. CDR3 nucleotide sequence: TGTGCCAGCAGCAGGCGGGGGGTCGATGAGCAGTTCTTC. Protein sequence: CASSRRGVDEQFF.

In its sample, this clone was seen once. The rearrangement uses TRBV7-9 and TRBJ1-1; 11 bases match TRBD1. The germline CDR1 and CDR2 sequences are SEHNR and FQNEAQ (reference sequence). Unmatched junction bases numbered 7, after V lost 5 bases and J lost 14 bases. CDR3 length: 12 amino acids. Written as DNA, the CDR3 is TGTGCCAGCAGCCCCCAGGACAGGGGGCTATTCTTT. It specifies CASSPQDRGLFF.

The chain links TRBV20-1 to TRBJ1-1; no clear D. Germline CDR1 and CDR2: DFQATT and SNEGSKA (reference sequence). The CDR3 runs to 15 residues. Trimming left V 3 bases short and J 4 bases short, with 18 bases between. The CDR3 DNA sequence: TGCAGTGCTAGTAATTCAGGACGAGGGAGCACTGAAGCTTTCTTT. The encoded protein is CSASNSGRGSTEAFF.